Below, one T cell receptor beta chain is given with its context. The data belong to a study of blood T cell repertoires in COVID-19. V gave up 1 base and J gave up 1 base; unmatched junction bases: 1. Germline V lookup: CDR1 SGHTA, CDR2 FQGNSA. This CDR3 spans 15 amino acids. Here immunoSEQ multiplex PCR was the method, and the copy in TCRdb shows in-frame clones only, minus some. The sample holds around 190,000 clones, around 83% seen once. The clonotype comes from a human donor in a cohort sampled during active COVID-19. The chain joins TRBV7-2 to TRBJ2-1, with 7 bases lining up with TRBD1. The sample was peripheral blood. The CDR3 protein is CASSLGQGSYNEQFF. Written as DNA, the CDR3 is TGTGCCAGCAGCTTAGGACAGGGATCCTACAATGAGCAGTTCTTC.